The source of this T cell receptor beta chain is a study of blood T cell repertoires in COVID-19. At the level of the study: Samples came from the United States, Italy and Spain, spanning acute and convalescent COVID-19. The analysed material was cDNA or gDNA that came from T cells, B-cell-depleted T cells, or PBMCs.

As processed by the authors: Amplification of reference gene primers was used by the study to estimate nucleated cell counts. The protocol was immunoSEQ multiplex PCR, while the TCRdb copy is restricted to in-frame clones and leaves out a portion. For V, J and clone size, that table is used; D and trimming come from the DNA. In the table there are roughly 250,000 clones, over 70% of which are singletons. The sequenced sample was peripheral blood. This TCR was sampled from a human donor in a cohort sampled during active COVID-19.

CDR3 protein: CASSQVGTGVHEQYF. The DNA for the CDR3 is TGTGCCAGCAGCCAAGTCGGGACAGGGGTCCACGAGCAGTACTTC. The genes are TRBV4-2 and TRBJ2-7, with TRBD1 matching 10 bases. The germline V gene has CDR1 LGHNA and CDR2 YNFKEQ. Trimming at V came to 1 base and at J to 5 bases, leaving 5 bases not matched to a gene. This CDR3 comprises 15 residues.